The 20 T cell receptor beta chains in this list originate from one sample, sequenced in a study of vaccination effects on CD4 cells after COVID-19. Isolation of CD4+ T cells took place after less than twelve days of culture. Each participant received a vaccine that was either BNT162b2 or mRNA-1273, given as two doses. Clones were sequenced by immunoSEQ multiplex PCR, and TCRdb holds only the in-frame ones, with some missing. The profile shows 60,000 to 80,000 clones, 74% of them singletons. Their antigens are not known. The sequenced sample was CD4+ T cells from PBMCs cultured without peptide, obtained after COVID-19 vaccination. Source of these receptors: a human donor who received a COVID-19 vaccine.

V is TRBV30 and J is TRBJ2-3; 13 positions match TRBD2. The V segment lost 3 bases and the J segment 1 base; nucleotides outside the gene matches: 10. Germline CDR1 is GTSNPN and CDR2 is SVGIG (reference sequence). The CDR3 consists of 18 residues. The CDR3 DNA follows: TGTGCCTGGAGCGCGACTAGCGGGGGGCGCTCTGGCACAGATACGCAGTATTTT. Its translation: CAWSATSGGRSGTDTQYF.

The rearrangement joins TRBV5-1 to TRBJ1-6; possibly TRBD1 for D (6 bases). CDR1 is SGHRS, CDR2 YFSETQ, per germline. The CDR3 length is 15 residues. The V end was cut by 0 bases, the J end by 7 bases, with 11 bases between. The CDR3 region is CASSLGMGGNSPLHF. The DNA for the CDR3 is TGCGCCAGCAGCTTGGGTATGGGGGGCAATTCACCCCTCCACTTT.

This clone was counted a few times. The chain couples TRBV19 to TRBJ1-5, with TRBD1 matching 7 bases. This CDR3 is 15 amino acids long. The germline CDR1 and CDR2 sequences are LNHDA and SQIVND (reference sequence). The ends lost 6 bases at V and 0 bases at J; junction bases unmatched: 5. CDR3 DNA: TGTGCCAGTAGAGAAGGGACAGTTAGCAATCAGCCCCAGCATTTT. Protein product: CASREGTVSNQPQHF.

This clone was observed a single time. CDR3 coding DNA: TGTGCCAGCAGTGAACTCAGGGTAATGAACACTGAAGCTTTCTTT. This translates into CASSELRVMNTEAFF. The chain uses TRBV2 and TRBJ1-1; D might be TRBD1 (5 bases). In germline, CDR1 is SNHLY, CDR2 FYNNEI. This CDR3 comprises 15 residues. V was cut by 2 bases and J by 0 bases, with 10 bases left in between. Looking up the rest from reference TRBV2 and TRBJ1-1 gives the full variable domain: EPEVTQTPSHQVTQMGQEVILRCVPISNHLYFYWYRQILGQKVEFLVSFYNNEISEKSEIFDDQFSVERPDGSNFTLKIRSTKLEDSAMYFCASSELRVMNTEAFFGQGTRLTVV.

The chain combines TRBV11-2 with TRBJ2-3; 8 bases fit TRBD1. CDR1 SGHAT and CDR2 FQNNGV come from the germline V gene. This CDR3 is built from 18 residues. Germline trimming cut 6 bases from V and 1 base from J; bases unmatched to any gene: 15. CDR3 amino acids: CASSQGQGKGYRTDTQYF. Written as DNA, the CDR3 is TGTGCCAGCAGTCAAGGACAGGGTAAAGGGTATCGCACAGATACGCAGTATTTT.

V gene TRBV6-4 combines with J gene TRBJ2-7; D is perhaps TRBD1 (5 bases). Trimming stripped 0 bases from V and 4 bases from J, with 7 bases between. Germline CDR1 reads MRHNA; CDR2 reads SNTAGT. The CDR3 totals 13 residues. CDR3 region: CASSDSTAYEQYV. CDR3 in DNA: TGTGCCAGCAGTGACTCGACAGCGTACGAGCAGTACGTC.

The V call is TRBV28, the J call TRBJ1-2; D is unresolved. CDR1 MDHEN and CDR2 SYDVKM come from the germline V gene. The CDR3 runs 15 residues. Trimming took off 4 bases at V and 0 bases at J, with 12 bases between the two ends. The CDR3 loop is CASSYYDRANYGYTF. In nucleotides, the CDR3 is TGTGCCAGCAGTTATTACGATAGGGCTAACTATGGCTACACCTTC.

V usage is TRBV19 and J usage is TRBJ1-5; D call uncertain. The CDR3 is 15 amino acids. Germline V gives CDR1 LNHDA, CDR2 SQIVND (reference sequence). Trimming pared 2 bases from V and 1 base from J, leaving 9 bases between. CDR3 loop: CASSIRPESNQPQHF. CDR3 sequence (DNA): TGTGCCAGTAGTATACGGCCGGAAAGCAATCAGCCCCAGCATTTT.

The sample holds a few counts of this clone. V is TRBV18 and J is TRBJ2-2; D remains ambiguous. Trimming left V 4 bases short and J 6 bases short, with 3 bases between. The CDR3 sequence is 11 residues long. Looked up from germline, CDR1 is KGHSH and CDR2 is LQKENI. In DNA, the CDR3 is TGTGCCAGCTCACAACCCGGGGAGCTGTTTTTT. Its protein product is CASSQPGELFF.

A few counts support this clone. The chain uses TRBV6-1 and TRBJ1-1; possibly TRBD1 for D (5 bases). The CDR3 is made up of 15 amino acids. The V end was cut by 1 base, the J end by 10 bases, with 19 bases between. CDR1 is MNHNS, CDR2 SASEGT, per germline. CDR3: CASSEVTGLSRGAFF. CDR3 in DNA: TGTGCCAGCAGTGAAGTAACGGGACTCTCGCGCGGAGCTTTCTTT.

This clone occurred a few times. The chain joins TRBV18 to TRBJ1-6; 11 bases fit TRBD1. The CDR3 spans 17 residues. Germline assignment: CDR1 KGHSH and CDR2 LQKENI. After removal of 1 base from V and 8 bases from J, the junction contained 7 bases not matched to a gene. CDR3 nucleotide sequence: TGTGCCAGCTCACCACGGAAACCGGGACAGGGGGATTCACCCCTCCACTTT. It yields the protein CASSPRKPGQGDSPLHF.

The gene calls are TRBV6-6 and TRBJ2-3; D perhaps matches TRBD1 (5 bases). V lost 8 bases to trimming and J lost 4 bases, with 16 bases between them. The CDR3 is 14 amino acids. Germline V gene sequence: CDR1 MNHNY, CDR2 SVGAGI (reference sequence). In nucleotides, the CDR3 is TGTGCCAGCCGCGAGAATACAGGTTCAGATACGCAGTATTTT. Translated: CASRENTGSDTQYF.

This clone was observed a handful of times. The gene calls are TRBV30 and TRBJ1-2; a possible D gene is TRBD1 (5 bases). This CDR3 spans 13 amino acids. With 4 bases removed from V and 6 bases from J, the gap between germline ends came to 15 bases. Germline V gene sequence: CDR1 GTSNPN, CDR2 SVGIG (reference sequence). The CDR3 nucleotides read TGTGCCTGGAACCGGGACCGAAGGAATGGCTACACCTTC. This sequence encodes CAWNRDRRNGYTF.

The chain recombines TRBV4-1 with TRBJ1-1; D gene unclear. Between the trimmed V and J ends, which lost 0 bases and 0 bases, there was a span of 5 bases. Germline loops: CDR1 MGHRA, CDR2 YSYEKL. The CDR3 covers 14 residues. The CDR3 here is CASSQELVNTEAFF. The CDR3, as DNA: TGCGCCAGCAGCCAAGAACTGGTGAACACTGAAGCTTTCTTT.

This chain links TRBV6-5 with TRBJ1-5; D remains unclear. CDR1 is MNHEY and CDR2 is SVGAGI in the germline V gene. This CDR3 comprises 13 residues. Trimming stripped 6 bases from V and 4 bases from J, with 10 bases between. The CDR3 protein is CASSPSVNQPQHF. As DNA, the CDR3 is TGTGCCAGCAGCCCATCCGTGAATCAGCCCCAGCATTTT.

This rearrangement joins TRBV21-1 to TRBJ2-3; TRBD2, the table's D call, was not compared with the DNA. TRBV21-1 is a known pseudogene. The CDR3 extends over 16 amino acids. In DNA form, the CDR3 reads TGTGCCAGCAGCAAAGTGGCTAGCGGAGGCACAGATACGCAGTATTTT. It yields the protein CASSKVASGGTDTQYF.

J is TRBJ1-2 and V is TRBV28; 10 bases map to TRBD1. Germline V gene lookup returns CDR1 MDHEN and CDR2 SYDVKM. Trimming cost V 6 bases and J 8 bases; bases outside gene matches: 12. The CDR3 runs to 15 residues. The CDR3 sequence: CASSVVGQGLLGYTF. CDR3 sequence (DNA): TGTGCCAGCAGCGTAGTGGGACAGGGGCTGTTAGGCTACACCTTC.

The rearrangement links TRBV6-6 to TRBJ1-1, with TRBD1 matching over 7 bases. CDR1 and CDR2 (germline): MNHNY, SVGAGI (reference sequence). The CDR3 runs to 11 residues. J was trimmed by 9 bases and V by 10 bases; bases with no gene match: 8. This CDR3 is CAIRGTEKAFF. CDR3 in DNA: TGTGCCATCAGGGGGACAGAGAAAGCTTTCTTT.

Only a few counts were recorded for this clone. This chain links TRBV18 with TRBJ2-3; possible D gene TRBD2, 6 bases. From germline, CDR1 is KGHSH and CDR2 LQKENI. The CDR3 sequence is 14 residues long. Trimming took off 8 bases at V and 0 bases at J, with 12 bases between the two ends. As DNA, the CDR3 is TGTGCCAGCCGATTTGGAGGGAGCACAGATACGCAGTATTTT. Its translation: CASRFGGSTDTQYF.

This sequence joins TRBV7-2 and TRBJ2-1; D is unclear. The germline gives CDR1 SGHTA, CDR2 FQGNSA. This CDR3 is built from 15 residues. V was pared by 3 bases and J by 8 bases, with 17 bases between. The CDR3 is CASSLGSRPLDEQFF. The DNA for the CDR3 is TGTGCCAGCAGCTTGGGATCTAGGCCCCTAGATGAGCAGTTCTTC. The whole variable domain, remainder taken from reference TRBV7-2 and TRBJ2-1, is GAGVSQSPSNKVTEKGKDVELRCDPISGHTALYWYRQSLGQGLEFLIYFQGNSAPDKSGLPSDRFSAERTGGSVSTLTIQRTQQEDSAVYLCASSLGSRPLDEQFFGPGTRLTVL.